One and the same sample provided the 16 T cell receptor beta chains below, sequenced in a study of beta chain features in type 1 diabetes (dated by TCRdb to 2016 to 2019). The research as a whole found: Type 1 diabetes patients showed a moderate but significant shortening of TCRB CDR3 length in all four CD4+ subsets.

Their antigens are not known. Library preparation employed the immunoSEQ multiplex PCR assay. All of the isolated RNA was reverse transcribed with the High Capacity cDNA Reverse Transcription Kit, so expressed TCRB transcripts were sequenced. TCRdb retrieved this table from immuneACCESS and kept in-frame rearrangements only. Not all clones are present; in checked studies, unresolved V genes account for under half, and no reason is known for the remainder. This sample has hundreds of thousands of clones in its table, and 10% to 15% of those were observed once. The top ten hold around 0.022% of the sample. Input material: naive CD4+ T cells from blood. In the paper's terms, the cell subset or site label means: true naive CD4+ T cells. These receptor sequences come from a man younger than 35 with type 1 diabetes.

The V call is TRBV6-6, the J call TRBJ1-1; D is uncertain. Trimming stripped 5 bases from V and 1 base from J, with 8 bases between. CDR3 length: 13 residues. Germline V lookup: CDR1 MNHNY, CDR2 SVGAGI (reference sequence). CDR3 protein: CASSPWGNTEAFF. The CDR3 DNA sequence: TGTGCCAGCAGTCCTTGGGGGAACACTGAAGCTTTCTTT.

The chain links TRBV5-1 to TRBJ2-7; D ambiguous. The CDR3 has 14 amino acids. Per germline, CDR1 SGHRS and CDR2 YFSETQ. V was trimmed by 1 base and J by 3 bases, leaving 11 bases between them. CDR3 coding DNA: TGCGCCAGCAGCTTGTCCCACCCCAACTACGAGCAGTACTTC. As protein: CASSLSHPNYEQYF.

Here the CDR3 DNA reads TGTGCCATCAGTGAGTCGACGGGGGCCCCGTTGAACGCTTTCTTT. This sequence encodes CAISESTGAPLNAFF. The genes are TRBV10-3 and TRBJ1-1; tentatively, D is TRBD1 (6 bases). Germline lookup yields CDR1 ENHRY and CDR2 SYGVKD. The CDR3 spans 15 residues. V lost 0 bases and J 11 bases, leaving 19 bases between the germline ends.

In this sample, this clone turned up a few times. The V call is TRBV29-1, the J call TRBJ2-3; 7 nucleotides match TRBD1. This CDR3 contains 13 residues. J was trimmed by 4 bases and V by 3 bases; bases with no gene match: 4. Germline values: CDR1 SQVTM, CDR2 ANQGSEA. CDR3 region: CSVEGQNPDTQYF. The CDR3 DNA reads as TGCAGCGTTGAGGGACAGAATCCAGATACGCAGTATTTT.

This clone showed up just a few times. The CDR3 here is CASSPRTLTGGGYTF. CDR3 sequence (DNA): TGCGCCAGCAGCCCCAGGACCCTCACAGGCGGCGGCTACACCTTC. This chain connects TRBV5-1 to TRBJ1-2; perhaps TRBD1 as D (5 bases). Germline V gene lookup returns CDR1 SGHRS and CDR2 YFSETQ. Trimming stripped 4 bases from V and 8 bases from J, with 21 bases between. This CDR3 contains 15 residues.

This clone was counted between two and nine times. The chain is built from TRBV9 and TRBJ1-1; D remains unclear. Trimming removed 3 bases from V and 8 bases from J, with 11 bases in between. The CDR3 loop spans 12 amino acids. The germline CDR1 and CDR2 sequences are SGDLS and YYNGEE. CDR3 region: CASSEHSLEAFF. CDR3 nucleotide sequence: TGTGCCAGCAGCGAACACAGTTTAGAAGCTTTCTTT.

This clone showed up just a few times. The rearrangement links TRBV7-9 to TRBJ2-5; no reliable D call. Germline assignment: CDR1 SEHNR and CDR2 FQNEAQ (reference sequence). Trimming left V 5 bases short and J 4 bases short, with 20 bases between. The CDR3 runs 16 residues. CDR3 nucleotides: TGTGCCAGCAGCCGAGGCGCAGAATGGGCCTCAGAGACCCAGTACTTC. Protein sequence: CASSRGAEWASETQYF. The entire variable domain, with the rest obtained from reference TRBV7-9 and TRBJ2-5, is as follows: DTGVSQNPRHKITKRGQNVTFRCDPISEHNRLYWYRQTLGQGPEFLTYFQNEAQLEKSRLLSDRFSAERPKGSFSTLEIQRTEQGDSAMYLCASSRGAEWASETQYFGPGTRLLVL.

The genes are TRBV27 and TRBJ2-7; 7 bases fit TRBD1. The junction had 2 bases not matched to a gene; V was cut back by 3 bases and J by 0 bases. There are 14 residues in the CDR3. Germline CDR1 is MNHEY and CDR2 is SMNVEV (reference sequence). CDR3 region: CASSLGQTSYEQYF. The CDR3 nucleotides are TGTGCCAGCAGTTTGGGACAGACCTCCTACGAGCAGTACTTC.

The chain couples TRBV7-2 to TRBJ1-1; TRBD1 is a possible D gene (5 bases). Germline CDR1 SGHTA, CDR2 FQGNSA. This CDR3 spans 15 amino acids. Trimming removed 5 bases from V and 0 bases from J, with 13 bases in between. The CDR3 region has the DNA TGTGCCAGCAGCCCCATGGGGGACCTGAACACTGAAGCTTTCTTT. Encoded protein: CASSPMGDLNTEAFF.

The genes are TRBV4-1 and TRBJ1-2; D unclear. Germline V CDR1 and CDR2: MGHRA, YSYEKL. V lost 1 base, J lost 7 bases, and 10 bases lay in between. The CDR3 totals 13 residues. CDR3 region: CASSQVETFGYTF. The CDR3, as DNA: TGCGCCAGCAGCCAAGTTGAGACATTTGGCTACACCTTC.

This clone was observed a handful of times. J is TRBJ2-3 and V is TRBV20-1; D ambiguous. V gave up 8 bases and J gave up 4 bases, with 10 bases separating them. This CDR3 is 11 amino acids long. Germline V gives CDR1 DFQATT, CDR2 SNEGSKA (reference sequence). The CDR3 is CSFNRPDTQYF. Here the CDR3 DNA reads TGCAGTTTCAACCGTCCAGATACGCAGTATTTT.

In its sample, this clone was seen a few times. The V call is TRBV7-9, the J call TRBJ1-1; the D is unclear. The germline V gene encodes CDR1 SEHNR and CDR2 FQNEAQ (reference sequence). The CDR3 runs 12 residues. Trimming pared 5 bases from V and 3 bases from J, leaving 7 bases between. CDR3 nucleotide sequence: TGTGCCAGCAGCCTTCCTCACACTGAAGCTTTCTTT. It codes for CASSLPHTEAFF.

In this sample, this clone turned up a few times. The CDR3 is CAWSPSGIQFF. DNA for the CDR3: TGTGCCTGGAGTCCTAGCGGGATTCAGTTCTTC. J is TRBJ2-1 and V is TRBV30; 9 nucleotides align to TRBD2. The length of the CDR3 is 11 residues. With 2 bases clipped from V and 13 bases from J, the junction kept 3 bases outside the gene matches. CDR1 and CDR2 from the germline V gene are GTSNPN and SVGIG (reference sequence).

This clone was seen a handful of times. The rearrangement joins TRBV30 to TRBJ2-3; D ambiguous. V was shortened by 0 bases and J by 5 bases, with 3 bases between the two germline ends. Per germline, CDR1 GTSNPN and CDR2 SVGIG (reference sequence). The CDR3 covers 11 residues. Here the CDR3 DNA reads TGTGCCTGGAGTGTACAAGATACGCAGTATTTT. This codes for CAWSVQDTQYF.

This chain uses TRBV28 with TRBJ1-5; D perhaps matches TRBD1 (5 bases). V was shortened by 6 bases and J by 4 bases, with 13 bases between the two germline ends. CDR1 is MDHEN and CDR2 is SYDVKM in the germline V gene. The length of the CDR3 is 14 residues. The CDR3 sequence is CASSFDRGNQPQHF. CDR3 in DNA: TGTGCCAGCAGCTTCGATAGGGGTAATCAGCCCCAGCATTTT.

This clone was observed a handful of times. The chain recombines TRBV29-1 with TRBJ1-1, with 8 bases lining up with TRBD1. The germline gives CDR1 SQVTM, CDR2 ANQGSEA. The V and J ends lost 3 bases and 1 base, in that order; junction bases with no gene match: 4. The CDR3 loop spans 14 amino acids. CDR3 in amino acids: CSVERTGTNTEAFF. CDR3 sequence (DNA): TGCAGCGTTGAGAGGACAGGGACGAACACTGAAGCTTTCTTT.